This T cell receptor (beta chain) comes out of a study of CD8+CD57+ T cells in acquired aplastic anemia. At the level of the study: The study obtained an average of 3.2 ug of DNA from sorted CD4+ and CD8+ cells. The study, taken as a whole, reports: With respect to CD8+ Simpson's diversity, patients and controls did not differ significantly.

Genomic DNA acted as the template from which TCR beta VDJ combination and CDR3 sequence profiling were carried out. TCRdb re-called the reads with MiXCR, one entry per CDR3 protein. Of about 200,000 distinct CDR3 sequences listed, 65% were seen once; the top ten hold about 60%. The CDR3 has 15 residues. Germline assignment: CDR1 SGDLS and CDR2 YYNGEE. Trimming at V came to 3 bases and at J to 2 bases, leaving 7 bases not matched to a gene. Previously, flow cytometry had revealed CD8+CD57+ cell expansion in the patients chosen for sequencing. In the case of this clonotype: Its antigen remains unidentified.

The chain has TRBV9 and TRBJ2-7; 8 nucleotides line up with TRBD1. The sample comprised sorted CD4+, CD8+, or CD8+CD57+ T cells (not recorded which) from PBMCs. The source of this sequence is a human donor with aplastic anemia. The CDR3, as DNA: TGTGCCAGCAGCGCGGGACAGGACCCGGCCTACGAGCAGTACTTC. Amino acid sequence: CASSAGQDPAYEQYF.